This entry concerns a single TCR beta chain. This clonotype was recorded at least ten times. Its antigen remains unidentified. The sample holds no much larger clone one base away, and base qualities are not on file. These data originate in a study of blood T cells in healthy people across ages (dated by TCRdb to the mid-2010s). Notes on the research overall: Template switching captured roughly one uniquely barcoded TCR beta cDNA molecule per two T cells in model experiments. Age-related changes in TCR beta repertoire diversity were measured in the study by deep sequencing normalized with unique cDNA molecular identifiers. The donors were split into four age groups: young (average around 15 years), middle-aged (39), aged (roughly 68) and long-lived (over 75). To avoid experimental bias, donors of different ages were randomly spread across the sequencing lanes. Using the same blood draw, the study looked at two additional independent replicas of 1 million unique cDNA reads for two donors, one aged 18 to 30 and the other aged 80 or older.

Trimming removed 2 bases from V and 3 bases from J, leaving 6 bases between the germline ends. The CDR3 holds 13 amino acids from the cysteine to the phenylalanine. Of the read, only the CDR3 DNA is kept; its 39 bases are in frame from base 1. CDR1 and CDR2 are read off the germline V gene as SGHRS and YFSETQ. Study-wide conclusions, independent of this receptor: Because donor CMV infection status was unknown, age-related changes in expanded clonotypes were potentially confounded. Bulk unsorted PBMC profiling prevented conclusive comparison of naive and antigen-experienced compartments. The long-lived group showed more naive CD4+ T cells, fewer expanded clones and increased TCR diversity than the aged group, suggesting age selection. Estimates of total diversity based on one million sequenced T cells were regarded as lower bounds and as underestimates. There was a strong correlation between observed TCR beta diversity and the percentage of naive T cells measured by flow cytometry. As age increased, observed TCR beta diversity per million T cells dropped in a roughly linear way, and a significant reduction was already evident by age about 40.

The library was obtained by 5' RACE. The instrument was an Illumina HiSeq 2500. The second PCR ran for about 6 to 11 cycles and used a J-beta primer mix along with a sample-barcoded 5' primer. A unique molecular identifier was introduced onto each TCR beta cDNA molecule by a template-switch 5' adaptor carrying 12 random nucleotides. Each sample yielded at least 2.5 million CDR3-containing paired-end reads. The Mint cDNA synthesis kit, primed by a TRBC-specific oligonucleotide, was used to synthesize first-strand cDNA from all RNA. Following uracil-DNA glycosylase treatment, all cDNA underwent a first 18-cycle PCR with the universal primers M1SS and BC2_uni_R. Per the original workflow: For normalization, 1 million high-quality reads, each with a distinct molecular identifier, were randomly selected from each sample. Instead of being binned into consensus sequences, reads that shared molecular identifiers were thrown out. MiTCR, set to a Q25 quality threshold and the strictest error-elimination algorithm, was used for CDR3 identification, clonotype clustering and error correction. Lower-bound total TCR beta diversity was estimated with a nonparametric unseen species model using Euler transformation. In TCRdb, the public reads were trimmed at Q25 with fastp and aligned with MiXCR, with productive beta chains retained. Rows are unified per CDR3 protein, each entry keeping the most common DNA and genes. These V and J calls rely on TCRdb rather than the paper's analysis. The sample table lists approximately 850,000 distinct CDR3 sequences, about three fifths of them with a count of one. About 20% of the sample is held by the ten biggest clonotypes.

The roughly 39 donors, aged 6 to 90 years, were systemically healthy Caucasian individuals from Russia. Around 10 milliliters of peripheral blood were drawn from each donor into EDTA-treated Vacutainer tubes. PBMCs were isolated by Ficoll-Paque density-gradient centrifugation, with at least 6.5 million obtained per sample. Trizol reagent was used to extract total RNA from the PBMCs, yielding at least 5.5 micrograms per sample. For every donor, an aliquot of PBMCs went through flow cytometry to measure the percentages of naive CD45RAhigh/CD27high T cells. The sequence was obtained from a young man in good health. The rearrangement joined TRBV5-1 to TRBJ1-5; the D gene is not confidently resolved. Sequenced sample: blood. The CDR3 protein sequence reads: CASSFGVNQPQHF. The sequenced DNA is TGCGCCAGCAGCTTCGGGGTCAATCAGCCCCAGCATTTT.